Below, 10 T cell receptor beta chains from the same sample are listed, as sequenced in a study of T cell repertoires in cytomegalovirus infection. These receptors' targets are unknown. TCRdb processed the reads anew with MiXCR; each CDR3 protein has one entry. The repertoire includes 75,000 to 95,000 distinct CDR3 sequences, roughly 44% of them detected once, and about 92% sits in the top ten. The specimen was CD8+ T cells from cultured PBMCs, collected from culture after CMV antigen stimulation. Every receptor here comes from a human donor in good health (CMV status not recorded). Some clones in this sample may be carry-over from other donors' samples.

This clonotype was detected only a few times. V is TRBV7-9 and J is TRBJ2-1; 9 bases align to TRBD1. V shed 9 bases and J 6 bases; nucleotides not matched to a gene: 9. The CDR3 spans 14 residues. Germline lookup yields CDR1 SEHNR and CDR2 FQNEAQ (reference sequence). The CDR3 bases are TGTGCCAGTCCTCGGACAGGGGCGATCAATGAGCAGTTCTTC. It is translated as CASPRTGAINEQFF.

This clonotype has a count of ten or more. V is TRBV7-8 and J is TRBJ2-2; no clear D gene. The CDR3 consists of 19 residues. The V and J ends lost 2 bases and 2 bases respectively, with 21 bases between them. Germline V CDR1 and CDR2: SGHVS, FQNEAQ. The CDR3 sequence: CASSLTYPRTPINTGELFF. CDR3 nucleotide sequence: TGTGCCAGCAGCTTAACATATCCCCGGACCCCCATTAACACCGGGGAGCTGTTTTTT.

This clonotype appeared a few times. V and J are TRBV6-8 and TRBJ1-2; unclear D gene. Germline CDR1 reads MNHGY; CDR2 reads SAAAGT. The CDR3 spans 16 residues. Between the trimmed V and J ends, which lost 2 bases and 8 bases, there was a span of 21 bases. The CDR3 sequence: CASSYTRAGEAQGYTF. CDR3 in DNA: TGTGCCAGCAGTTACACGCGGGCCGGGGAGGCTCAAGGCTACACCTTC.

This clonotype came up many times. The V call is TRBV7-8, the J call TRBJ1-5; 7 nucleotides line up with TRBD1. This CDR3 comprises 19 residues. Germline-derived CDR1 and CDR2 are SGHVS and FQNEAQ. V gave up 1 base and J gave up 4 bases; unmatched junction bases: 16. The CDR3 here is CASSLGEGAEAEWNQPQHF. Written as DNA, the CDR3 is TGTGCCAGCAGCTTAGGAGAGGGGGCGGAAGCTGAATGGAATCAGCCCCAGCATTTT.

This rearrangement joins TRBV4-1 to TRBJ1-6, with TRBD1 identical over 9 bases. J was trimmed by 9 bases and V by 4 bases; bases with no gene match: 7. Germline CDR1 MGHRA, CDR2 YSYEKL. The CDR3 contains 15 residues. The CDR3 spells CASSLPGQGSSPLHF. DNA for the CDR3: TGCGCCAGCAGCCTCCCGGGACAGGGTAGTTCACCCCTCCACTTT.

V is TRBV12-3 or TRBV12-4 and J is TRBJ1-2; D uncertain. Trimming left V 2 bases short and J 3 bases short, with 16 bases between. The CDR3 extends over 16 amino acids. In DNA, the CDR3 is TGTGCCAGCAGTTTATTGGGGTTGGAGGAGGACTATGGCTACACCTTC. The encoded protein is CASSLLGLEEDYGYTF.

This clonotype was seen only a few times. At one boundary the junction diverges from the germline segment, which might be a read error. This chain joins TRBV2 and TRBJ2-3, with TRBD2 identical over 10 bases. Germline V lookup: CDR1 SNHLY, CDR2 FYNNEI. The CDR3 contains 15 residues. In DNA, the CDR3 is TGTGTCAGCAGCCGACTAGCGGGTGGTACAGATACGCAGTATTTT. It translates to CVSSRLAGGTDTQYF.

J is TRBJ1-2 and V is TRBV4-1; D gene ambiguous. Looked up from germline, CDR1 is MGHRA and CDR2 is YSYEKL. V lost 1 base to trimming and J lost 8 bases, with 17 bases between them. This CDR3 has 15 amino acids. This CDR3 is CASSQVADLLRGYTF. CDR3 DNA: TGCGCCAGCAGCCAAGTAGCGGACCTGCTAAGGGGCTACACCTTC.

This clonotype was detected a few times. The rearrangement links TRBV6-2 or TRBV6-3 to TRBJ2-2; D is unclear. Trimming took 4 bases from V and 2 from J, leaving 11 bases between them. The CDR3 runs to 15 residues. Germline CDR1 and CDR2: MNHEY and SVGEGT. CDR3 residues: CASSSLKINTGELFF. The CDR3 bases are TGTGCCAGCAGTTCCCTAAAAATAAACACCGGGGAGCTGTTTTTT.

The V call is TRBV6-5, the J call TRBJ2-2, with D tentatively TRBD2 (5 bases). V was shortened by 2 bases and J by 7 bases, with 14 bases between the two germline ends. The CDR3 sequence is 15 residues long. In germline, CDR1 is MNHEY, CDR2 SVGAGI. The CDR3 sequence: CASSYEASYSGELFF. In DNA, the CDR3 is TGTGCCAGCAGTTACGAGGCTAGCTACAGCGGGGAGCTGTTTTTT.